This T cell receptor beta chain comes out of a study of human T cells and chemical hapten exposure. TCRdb itself ran the RACE reads through MiXCR, one entry per CDR3 protein. The data contain approximately 40,000 distinct CDR3 sequences, about 3% of them seen just once; the ten biggest clones take up approximately 6.7%. This clonotype appeared many times. The time point is: patch test 2, 6 weeks after DPC sensitization. Treatment of the sample: therapeutic diphenylcyclopropenone sensitization with weekly scalp DPC. The starting material, unfractionated whole blood, was used for total RNA extraction. The source of this sequence is a man aged 35 to 55 with alopecia areata. Some clones in this sample may be carry-over from other donors' samples. Sample: whole blood, taken in connection with sensitization to the hapten diphenylcyclopropenone (DPC).

The CDR3 loop is CASSLYAGAPTDTQYF. For the CDR3, the DNA is TGTGCCAGCAGTTTATACGCGGGGGCGCCCACAGATACGCAGTATTTT. The chain employs TRBV27 and TRBJ2-3; TRBD2 might be the D (7 bases). V dropped 1 base and J dropped 2 bases, with 13 bases sitting between them. Germline V gene data show CDR1 as MNHEY and CDR2 as SMNVEV (reference sequence). The CDR3 is 16 amino acids.